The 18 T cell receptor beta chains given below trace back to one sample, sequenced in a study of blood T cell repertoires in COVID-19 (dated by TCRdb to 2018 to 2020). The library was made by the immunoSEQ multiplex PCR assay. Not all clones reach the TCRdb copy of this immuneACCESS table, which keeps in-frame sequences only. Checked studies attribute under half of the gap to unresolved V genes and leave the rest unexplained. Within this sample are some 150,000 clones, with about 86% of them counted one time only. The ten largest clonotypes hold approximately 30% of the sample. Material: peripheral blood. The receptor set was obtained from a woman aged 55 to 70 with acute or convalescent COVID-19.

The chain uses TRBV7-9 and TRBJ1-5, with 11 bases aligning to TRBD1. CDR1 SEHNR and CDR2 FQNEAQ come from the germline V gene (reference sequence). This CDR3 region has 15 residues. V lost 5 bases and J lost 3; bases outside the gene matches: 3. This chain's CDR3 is CASSGTGGNNQPQHF. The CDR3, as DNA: TGTGCCAGCAGCGGGACAGGGGGGAACAATCAGCCCCAGCATTTT.

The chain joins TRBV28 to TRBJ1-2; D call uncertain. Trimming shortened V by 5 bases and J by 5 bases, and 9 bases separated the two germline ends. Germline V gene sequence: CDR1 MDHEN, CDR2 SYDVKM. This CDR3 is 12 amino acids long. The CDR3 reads CASSTTYYGYTF. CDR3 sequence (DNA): TGTGCCAGCAGTACCACCTATTATGGCTACACCTTC.

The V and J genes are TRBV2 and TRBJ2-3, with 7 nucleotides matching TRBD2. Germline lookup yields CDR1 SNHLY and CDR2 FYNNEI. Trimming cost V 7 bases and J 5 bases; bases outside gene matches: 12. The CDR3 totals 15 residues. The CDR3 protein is CASMALGGGGDTQYF. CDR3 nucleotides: TGTGCCAGCATGGCCCTTGGCGGGGGTGGAGATACGCAGTATTTT.

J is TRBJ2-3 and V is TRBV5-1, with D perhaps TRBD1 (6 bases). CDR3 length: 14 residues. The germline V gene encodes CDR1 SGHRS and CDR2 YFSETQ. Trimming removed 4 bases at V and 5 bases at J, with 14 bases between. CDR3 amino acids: CASSQQGREDTQYF. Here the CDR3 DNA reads TGCGCCAGCAGCCAACAGGGACGGGAAGATACGCAGTATTTT.

The CDR3 reads CASSSQGAPANEKLFF. The DNA of the CDR3 is TGTGCCAGTAGTTCCCAGGGGGCGCCGGCTAATGAAAAACTGTTTTTT. This chain joins TRBV19 and TRBJ1-4; 8 bases align to TRBD1. The ends lost 5 bases at V and 3 bases at J; junction bases unmatched: 8. The CDR3 length is 16 residues. The germline gives CDR1 LNHDA, CDR2 SQIVND (reference sequence).

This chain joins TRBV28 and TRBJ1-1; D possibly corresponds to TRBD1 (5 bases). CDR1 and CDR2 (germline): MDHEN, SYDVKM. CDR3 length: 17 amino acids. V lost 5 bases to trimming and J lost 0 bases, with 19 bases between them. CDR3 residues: CASSPHSAGTLNTEAFF. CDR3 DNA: TGTGCCAGCAGTCCTCATTCGGCAGGGACTTTGAACACTGAAGCTTTCTTT.

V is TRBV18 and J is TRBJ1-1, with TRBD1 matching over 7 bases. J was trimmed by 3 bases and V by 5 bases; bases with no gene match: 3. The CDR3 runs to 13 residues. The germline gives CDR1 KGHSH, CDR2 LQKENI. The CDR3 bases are TGTGCCAGCTCATCCGGACAGGACACTGAAGCTTTCTTT. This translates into CASSSGQDTEAFF.

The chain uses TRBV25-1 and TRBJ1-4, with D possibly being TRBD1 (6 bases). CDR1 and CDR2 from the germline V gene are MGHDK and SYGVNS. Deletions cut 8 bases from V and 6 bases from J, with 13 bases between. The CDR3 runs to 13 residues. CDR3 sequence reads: CASLGQNHEKLFF. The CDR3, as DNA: TGTGCCAGCCTCGGACAGAACCATGAAAAACTGTTTTTT.

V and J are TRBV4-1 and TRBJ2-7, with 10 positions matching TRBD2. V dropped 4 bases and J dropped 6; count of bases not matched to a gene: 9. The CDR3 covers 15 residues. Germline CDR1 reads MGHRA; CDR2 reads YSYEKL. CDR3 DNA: TGCGCCAGCAGCCCCCAACTAGCGGGGTTAGGCGAGCAGTACTTC. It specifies CASSPQLAGLGEQYF.

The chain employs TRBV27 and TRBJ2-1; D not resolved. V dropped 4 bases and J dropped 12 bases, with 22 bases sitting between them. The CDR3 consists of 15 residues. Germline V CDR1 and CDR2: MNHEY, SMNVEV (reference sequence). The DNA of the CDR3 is TGTGCCAGCAGTTCTAGTCCAAAGGTTTGGTTGGGGCAGTTCTTC. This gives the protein CASSSSPKVWLGQFF.

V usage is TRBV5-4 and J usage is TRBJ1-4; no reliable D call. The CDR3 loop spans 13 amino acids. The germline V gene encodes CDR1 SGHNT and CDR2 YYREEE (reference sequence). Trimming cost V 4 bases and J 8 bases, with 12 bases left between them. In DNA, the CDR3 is TGTGCCAGCAGCGCGGACGGGGTCGAAAAACTGTTTTTT. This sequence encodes CASSADGVEKLFF.

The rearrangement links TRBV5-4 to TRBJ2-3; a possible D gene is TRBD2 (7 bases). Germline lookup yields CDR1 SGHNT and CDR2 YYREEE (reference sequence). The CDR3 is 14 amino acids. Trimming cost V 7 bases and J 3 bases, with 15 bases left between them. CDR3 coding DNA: TGTGCCAGCCGATCGGGGGGCGGGACAGATACGCAGTATTTT. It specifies CASRSGGGTDTQYF.

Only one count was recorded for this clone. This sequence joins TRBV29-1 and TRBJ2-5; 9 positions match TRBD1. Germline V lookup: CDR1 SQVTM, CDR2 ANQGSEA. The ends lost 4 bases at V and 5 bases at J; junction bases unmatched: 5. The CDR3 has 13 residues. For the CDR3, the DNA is TGCAGCGTTGCCAGGACAGGGGACGAGACCCAGTACTTC. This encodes CSVARTGDETQYF.

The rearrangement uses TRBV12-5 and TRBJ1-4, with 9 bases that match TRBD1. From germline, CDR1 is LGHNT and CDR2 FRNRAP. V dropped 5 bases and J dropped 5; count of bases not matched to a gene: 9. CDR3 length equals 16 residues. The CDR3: CASGRALGTGNEKLFF. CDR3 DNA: TGTGCTAGTGGTCGAGCTCTAGGGACAGGGAATGAAAAACTGTTTTTT.

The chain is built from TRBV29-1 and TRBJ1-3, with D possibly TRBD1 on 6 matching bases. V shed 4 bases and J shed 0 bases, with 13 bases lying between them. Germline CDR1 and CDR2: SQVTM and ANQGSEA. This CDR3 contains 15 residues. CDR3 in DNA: TGCAGCGTTGCAGCCTGGGGGCACTCTGGAAACACCATATATTTT. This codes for CSVAAWGHSGNTIYF.

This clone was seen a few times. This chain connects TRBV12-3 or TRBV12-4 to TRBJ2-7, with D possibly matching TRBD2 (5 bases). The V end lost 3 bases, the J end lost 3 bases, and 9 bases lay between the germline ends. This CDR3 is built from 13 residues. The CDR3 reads CASSFRGYYEQYF. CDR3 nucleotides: TGTGCCAGCAGTTTTCGGGGATACTACGAGCAGTACTTC.

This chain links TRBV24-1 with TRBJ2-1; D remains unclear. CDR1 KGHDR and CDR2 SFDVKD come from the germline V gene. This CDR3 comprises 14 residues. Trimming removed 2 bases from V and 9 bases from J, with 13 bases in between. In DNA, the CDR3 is TGTGCCACCAGTGATTCCCAACCCGCGCTTGAGCAGTTCTTC. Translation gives CATSDSQPALEQFF.

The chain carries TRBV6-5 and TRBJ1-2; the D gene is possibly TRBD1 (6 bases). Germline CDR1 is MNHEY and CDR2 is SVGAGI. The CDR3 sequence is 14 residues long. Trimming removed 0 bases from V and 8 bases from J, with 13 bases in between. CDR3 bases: TGTGCCAGCAGTTACTCGAACAGGGCGGAGGGCTACACCTTC. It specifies CASSYSNRAEGYTF.